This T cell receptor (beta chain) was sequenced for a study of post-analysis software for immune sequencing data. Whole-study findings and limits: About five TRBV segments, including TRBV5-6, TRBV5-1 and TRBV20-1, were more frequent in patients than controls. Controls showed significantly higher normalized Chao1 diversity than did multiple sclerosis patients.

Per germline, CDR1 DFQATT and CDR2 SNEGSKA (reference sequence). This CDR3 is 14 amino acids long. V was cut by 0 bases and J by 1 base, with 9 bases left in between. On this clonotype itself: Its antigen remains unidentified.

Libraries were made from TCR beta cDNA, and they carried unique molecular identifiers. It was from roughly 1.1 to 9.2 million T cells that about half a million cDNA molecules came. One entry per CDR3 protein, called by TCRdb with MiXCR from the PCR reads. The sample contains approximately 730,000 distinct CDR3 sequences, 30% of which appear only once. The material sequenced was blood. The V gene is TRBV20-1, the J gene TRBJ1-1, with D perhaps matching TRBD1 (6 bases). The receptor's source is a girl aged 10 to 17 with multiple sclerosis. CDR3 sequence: CSARDYRANTEAFF. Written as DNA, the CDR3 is TGCAGTGCTAGAGACTACAGGGCGAACACTGAAGCTTTCTTT.